One TCR beta chain is described in this entry. This sample is part of a study of technical replicates of blood from several donors. Generated by immunoSEQ multiplex PCR, the TCRdb table keeps only in-frame clones and is missing some. The data hold around 83,000 clones, with around 94% observed a single time. The V end was cut by 4 bases, the J end by 4 bases, with 10 bases between. The CDR3 length is 13 residues. Germline V lookup: CDR1 LNHDA, CDR2 SQIVND (reference sequence). The gene calls are TRBV19 and TRBJ2-5; D perhaps matches TRBD1 (5 bases). The sequencing input was T cells isolated from PBMCs. This clonotype originated in a human donor in good health. CDR3: CASSRGSRETQYF. The CDR3 nucleotides are TGTGCCAGTAGTAGGGGCAGTAGAGAGACCCAGTACTTC.